Presented here are 25 T cell receptor beta chains from one specimen sequenced in a study of CD8+CD57+ T cells in acquired aplastic anemia. Selection for sequencing was limited to patients who had shown CD8+CD57+ cell expansion by flow cytometry. Template material for TCR beta VDJ and CDR3 profiling consisted of genomic DNA. TCRdb ran MiXCR on the reads and lists one entry per CDR3 protein. The table lists roughly 120,000 distinct CDR3 sequences, approximately 50% of them singletons. Sequenced input: sorted CD4+, CD8+, or CD8+CD57+ T cells (not recorded which) from PBMCs. These receptors were taken from a human donor with aplastic anemia.

This clonotype has a handful of counts. The chain links TRBV12-3 or TRBV12-4 to TRBJ2-2; D is possibly TRBD2 (5 bases). The length of the CDR3 is 13 residues. Trimming removed 6 bases at V and 6 bases at J, with 11 bases between. The CDR3: CASREDLPGELFF. The CDR3, as DNA: TGTGCCAGCAGGGAGGACCTTCCCGGGGAGCTGTTTTTT.

This clonotype was picked up one time. The chain is built from TRBV7-3 and TRBJ2-5; D call uncertain. The germline gives CDR1 SGHTA, CDR2 FQGTGA. This CDR3 has 10 residues. Trimming shortened V by 2 bases and J by 13 bases, and 8 bases separated the two germline ends. The CDR3 sequence: CASSLETWYF. The CDR3 region has the DNA TGTGCCAGCAGCTTAGAAACTTGGTACTTC. The full variable domain, in which reference TRBV7-3 and TRBJ2-5 provide the parts outside the CDR3, is GAGVSQTPSNKVTEKGKYVELRCDPISGHTALYWYRQSLGQGPEFLIYFQGTGAADDSGLPNDRFFAVRPEGSVSTLKIQRTERGDSAVYLCASSLETWYFGPGTRLLVL.

Only a few counts were recorded for this clonotype. The genes are TRBV7-9 and TRBJ2-5; no clear D gene. The CDR3 loop spans 13 amino acids. Germline V lookup: CDR1 SEHNR, CDR2 FQNEAQ (reference sequence). Trimming stripped 2 bases from V and 5 bases from J, with 9 bases between. CDR3 loop: CASSLRYGETQYF. In DNA, the CDR3 is TGTGCCAGCAGCTTACGCTATGGGGAGACCCAGTACTTC.

This clonotype came up many times. The V call is TRBV2, the J call TRBJ2-3; 9 bases match TRBD1. The CDR3 is 13 residues long. After removal of 6 bases from V and 5 bases from J, the junction contained 3 bases not matched to a gene. Per the germline V gene, CDR1 is SNHLY and CDR2 is FYNNEI. The CDR3 is CASRTGGIDTQYF. DNA for the CDR3: TGTGCCAGCAGGACAGGGGGTATAGATACGCAGTATTTT.

This clonotype occurred a few times. This chain joins TRBV20-1 and TRBJ2-7, with D maybe TRBD2 (5 bases). The germline CDR1 and CDR2 sequences are DFQATT and SNEGSKA (reference sequence). V was pared by 3 bases and J by 2 bases, with 14 bases between. This CDR3 comprises 14 residues. CDR3 loop: CSASSTRRTYEQYF. The DNA for the CDR3 is TGCAGTGCTAGTTCTACCAGGAGGACCTACGAGCAGTACTTC.

This clonotype was observed many times. The rearrangement uses TRBV7-9 and TRBJ1-6, with no clear D. Trimming stripped 5 bases from V and 13 bases from J, with 15 bases between. The CDR3 has 13 amino acids. CDR1 and CDR2 from the germline V gene are SEHNR and FQNEAQ (reference sequence). The CDR3 spells CASSHVDGEPLHF. DNA of the CDR3: TGTGCCAGCAGCCACGTTGACGGTGAGCCCCTCCACTTT.

The chain is built from TRBV19 and TRBJ1-6, with D perhaps TRBD1 (5 bases). The CDR3 loop spans 15 amino acids. Trimming shortened V by 4 bases and J by 7 bases, and 14 bases separated the two germline ends. The V gene's germline CDR1 is LNHDA and CDR2 SQIVND (reference sequence). CDR3 amino acids: CASSKDKGANSPLHF. CDR3 bases: TGTGCCAGTAGTAAGGACAAGGGAGCGAATTCACCCCTCCACTTT.

The rearrangement uses TRBV19 and TRBJ2-7; D unclear. Germline V gene data show CDR1 as LNHDA and CDR2 as SQIVND (reference sequence). V was trimmed by 1 base and J by 4 bases, leaving 5 bases between them. The CDR3 has 12 amino acids. The CDR3 DNA follows: TGTGCCAGTAGTATAGTCCCGTACGAGCAGTACTTC. Its translation: CASSIVPYEQYF.

This clonotype has a count of ten or more. This chain connects TRBV5-1 to TRBJ1-2; tentative D call: TRBD1 (5 bases). Per the germline V gene, CDR1 is SGHRS and CDR2 is YFSETQ. Trimming cost V 0 bases and J 10 bases, with 10 bases left between them. This CDR3 is built from 12 residues. CDR3 DNA: TGCGCCAGCAGCTTGGGCGCAGGGTTCTACACCTTC. This encodes CASSLGAGFYTF. The full variable domain, completed using reference TRBV5-1 and TRBJ1-2, is KAGVTQTPRYLIKTRGQQVTLSCSPISGHRSVSWYQQTPGQGLQFLFEYFSETQRNKGNFPGRFSGRQFSNSRSEMNVSTLELGDSALYLCASSLGAGFYTFGSGTRLTVV.

As to this clonotype: Germline and junction disagree at one end, which may indicate a read error. The V and J genes are TRBV10-1 and TRBJ1-1; 9 bases agree with TRBD1. Germline V lookup: CDR1 WNHNN, CDR2 SYGVQD (reference sequence). This CDR3 is built from 15 residues. CDR3 sequence (DNA): TGCGCCAGCGGTGAGTCTAGGACAGGGGCCACTGAAGCTTTCTTT. Amino acids: CASGESRTGATEAFF.

This clonotype was seen just once. J is TRBJ2-2 and V is TRBV27; no definite D call. The CDR3 totals 14 residues. Germline V gene data show CDR1 as MNHEY and CDR2 as SMNVEV (reference sequence). Deletions cut 4 bases from V and 0 bases from J, with 6 bases between. The CDR3 coding sequence is TGTGCCAGCAGTTCAATTCCGAACACCGGGGAGCTGTTTTTT. Its protein is CASSSIPNTGELFF.

This clonotype occurred many times. The rearrangement joins TRBV2 to TRBJ1-1; 8 bases align to TRBD1. Germline V gene data show CDR1 as SNHLY and CDR2 as FYNNEI. The trim removed 6 bases at V and 6 bases at J, leaving 3 bases unmatched. The CDR3 length is 12 residues. The CDR3 loop is CASSGQGPEAFF. CDR3 nucleotide sequence: TGTGCCAGCAGCGGACAGGGCCCTGAAGCTTTCTTT.

The chain has TRBV7-3 and TRBJ2-7; TRBD2 matches 11 bases. Germline loops: CDR1 SGHTA, CDR2 FQGTGA. CDR3 size: 17 residues. The junction had 12 bases not matched to a gene; V was cut back by 6 bases and J by 2 bases. Here the CDR3 reads CASSIEASGGNPYEQYF. The CDR3 coding sequence is TGTGCCAGCAGTATAGAGGCTAGCGGGGGGAACCCCTACGAGCAGTACTTC.

This clonotype appeared once. The J gene is TRBJ2-7, the V gene TRBV20-1; maybe TRBD1 (7 bases). Trimming shortened V by 8 bases and J by 7 bases, and 33 bases separated the two germline ends. The CDR3 totals 17 residues. Germline assignment: CDR1 DFQATT and CDR2 SNEGSKA (reference sequence). The CDR3 nucleotides are TGCAGTACAGGGGTGCTGGGGGTCGGACTATTAGCGAGGGAGCAGTACTTC. This sequence encodes CSTGVLGVGLLAREQYF.

This clonotype was recorded many times. This chain uses TRBV6-1 with TRBJ1-6, with D perhaps matching TRBD1 (5 bases). The CDR3 runs to 17 residues. The V end was cut by 6 bases, the J end by 4 bases, with 19 bases between. Germline loops: CDR1 MNHNS, CDR2 SASEGT. CDR3 coding DNA: TGTGCCAGCAGCTTCGACAGACCTGATGATTATAATTCACCCCTCCACTTT. It is translated as CASSFDRPDDYNSPLHF.

The rearrangement joins TRBV7-9 to TRBJ2-1; D call uncertain. This CDR3 comprises 12 residues. V gave up 0 bases and J gave up 6 bases, with 3 bases separating them. Germline V lookup: CDR1 SEHNR, CDR2 FQNEAQ (reference sequence). CDR3 in DNA: TGTGCCAGCAGCTTAGCTCCCAATGAGCAGTTCTTC. Amino acid sequence: CASSLAPNEQFF.

The genes are TRBV20-1 and TRBJ2-5; weak D call: TRBD2 (6 bases). From germline, CDR1 is DFQATT and CDR2 SNEGSKA (reference sequence). The germline V and J ends were trimmed by 0 bases and 5 bases, with 13 bases remaining between them. There are 14 residues in the CDR3. CDR3 protein: CSARDRRGRETQYF. CDR3 DNA: TGCAGTGCTAGAGATCGGAGGGGCCGGGAGACCCAGTACTTC.

Many counts were recorded for this clonotype. V and J are TRBV20-1 and TRBJ1-1, with D perhaps TRBD1 (6 bases). V lost 1 base and J 11 bases, leaving 26 bases between the germline ends. Germline V gives CDR1 DFQATT, CDR2 SNEGSKA (reference sequence). This CDR3 is built from 16 residues. The CDR3 DNA is TGCAGTGCTAGAGGGGGGGCAGGGAGGTTATTTACATGGGCTTTCTTT. Translation: CSARGGAGRLFTWAFF.

V and J are TRBV25-1 and TRBJ1-3; weak D call: TRBD1 (6 bases). The CDR3 length is 14 residues. The germline V gene encodes CDR1 MGHDK and CDR2 SYGVNS. With 3 bases removed from V and 4 bases from J, the gap between germline ends came to 10 bases. The CDR3 loop reads CASSDAGGGNTIYF. CDR3 DNA sequence: TGTGCCAGCAGTGATGCGGGGGGCGGAAACACCATATATTTT.

This clonotype was counted a single time. The chain carries TRBV15 and TRBJ2-7; TRBD2 is a possible D gene (7 bases). The CDR3 has 16 amino acids. Trimming left V 3 bases short and J 3 bases short, with 18 bases between. CDR1 is LNHNV, CDR2 YYDKDF, per germline (reference sequence). CDR3 sequence (DNA): TGTGCCACCAGCAGCCAATGGGGGGGGGCCGGCTACGAGCAGTACTTC. Its protein product is CATSSQWGGAGYEQYF.

Ten or more counts support this clonotype. The V call is TRBV25-1, the J call TRBJ1-2; tentative D call: TRBD1 (5 bases). Germline loops: CDR1 MGHDK, CDR2 SYGVNS. The CDR3 has 15 residues. Trimming took 2 bases from V and 5 from J, leaving 15 bases between them. The CDR3 region is CASSEMGEAAYGYTF. CDR3 bases: TGTGCCAGCAGTGAAATGGGGGAGGCGGCTTATGGCTACACCTTC.

This chain uses TRBV7-6 with TRBJ2-6; D perhaps matches TRBD1 (7 bases). The CDR3 sequence is 17 residues long. Germline CDR1 is SGHVS and CDR2 is FNYEAQ. V lost 5 bases and J 1 base, leaving 15 bases between the germline ends. This CDR3 is CASSQGGGSSGANVLTF. In nucleotides, the CDR3 is TGTGCCAGCAGCCAGGGGGGTGGATCTTCTGGGGCCAACGTCCTGACTTTC.

Ten or more counts support this clonotype. The chain uses TRBV2 and TRBJ2-7; 7 bases map to TRBD1. Germline lookup yields CDR1 SNHLY and CDR2 FYNNEI. J lost 2 bases, V lost 6 bases, and 4 bases had no gene match. The CDR3 is 13 amino acids. The CDR3 DNA sequence: TGTGCCAGCAGCTGGGACAGTGCCTACGAGCAGTACTTC. This translates into CASSWDSAYEQYF.

About this clonotype itself: Just one base apart from a much larger clone, this may be a read error. V gene TRBV19 combines with J gene TRBJ2-4; 9 positions match TRBD1. This CDR3 has 16 amino acids. Per the germline V gene, CDR1 is LNHDA and CDR2 is SQIVND (reference sequence). Germline trimming cut 7 bases from V and 4 bases from J; bases unmatched to any gene: 11. CDR3 coding DNA: TGTGCCAGTATTACCAGGGACAGGGAGGGGAAAAACATTCAGTACTTC. This encodes CASITRDREGKNIQYF. Full variable domain (rest looked up from reference TRBV19 and TRBJ2-4): DGGITQSPKYLFRKEGQNVTLSCEQNLNHDAMYWYRQDPGQGLRLIYYSQIVNDFQKGDIAEGYSVSREKKESFPLTVTSAQKNPTAFYLCASITRDREGKNIQYFGAGTRLSVL.

By share of the sample, this clonotype is medium-sized (0.01 to 0.1%). This rearrangement joins TRBV12-3 or TRBV12-4 to TRBJ1-6; D possibly corresponds to TRBD1 (6 bases). The CDR3 totals 15 residues. V was cut by 4 bases and J by 7 bases, with 14 bases left in between. CDR3 in amino acids: CASSYLQGPNSPLHF. CDR3 in DNA: TGTGCCAGCAGTTATTTACAGGGACCCAATTCACCCCTCCACTTT.